The 17 T cell receptor beta chains below were found in one sample sequenced in a study of CD8+CD57+ T cells in acquired aplastic anemia. Genomic DNA was employed as the template in profiling TCR beta VDJ and CDR3. MiXCR, run by TCRdb on the reads, gives a single entry per CDR3 protein. Here the sample spans 150,000 to 200,000 distinct CDR3 sequences, 45% to 50% being singletons. Sequenced: sorted CD4+, CD8+, or CD8+CD57+ T cells (not recorded which) from PBMCs. The origin of the receptors is a human donor in good health.

The rearrangement uses TRBV20-1 and TRBJ1-6, with TRBD1 as a possible D gene (5 bases). The CDR3 loop spans 14 amino acids. V was cut by 8 bases and J by 2 bases, with 13 bases left in between. Germline CDR1 and CDR2: DFQATT and SNEGSKA (reference sequence). Here the CDR3 reads CSPDSEPYNSPLHF. As DNA, the CDR3 is TGCAGTCCTGACAGCGAGCCCTATAATTCACCCCTCCACTTT.

This clonotype came up many times. This chain links TRBV9 with TRBJ2-3, with D maybe TRBD1 (6 bases). This CDR3 has 14 residues. Germline CDR1 and CDR2: SGDLS and YYNGEE. Trimming pared 3 bases from V and 4 bases from J, leaving 12 bases between. CDR3 DNA: TGTGCCAGCAGCGACAGGGTAGGGTCAGATACGCAGTATTTT. This encodes CASSDRVGSDTQYF.

There are a few counts of this clonotype. The gene calls are TRBV3-1 and TRBJ2-7; D possibly corresponds to TRBD2 (5 bases). V was cut by 0 bases and J by 7 bases, with 10 bases left in between. The CDR3 runs 13 residues. Germline V CDR1 and CDR2: LGHDT, YNNKEL (reference sequence). CDR3 DNA: TGTGCCAGCAGCCAAGATGAGGGTCGGGAGCAGTACTTC. Encoded protein: CASSQDEGREQYF.

This clonotype was seen many times. The rearrangement uses TRBV7-9 and TRBJ2-5; 8 nucleotides match TRBD2. V was clipped by 4 bases and J by 5 bases; unmatched bases: 15. The CDR3 has 17 residues. Germline lookup yields CDR1 SEHNR and CDR2 FQNEAQ (reference sequence). The CDR3 here is CASSSTGGLGGRETQYF. The CDR3 DNA follows: TGTGCCAGCAGCTCGACGGGGGGGCTAGGGGGTCGGGAGACCCAGTACTTC.

This clonotype appeared a single time. The chain combines TRBV29-1 with TRBJ1-5, with a weak D call TRBD1 (5 bases). Germline V gene lookup returns CDR1 SQVTM and CDR2 ANQGSEA. The CDR3 loop spans 12 amino acids. Trimming removed 6 bases at V and 3 bases at J, with 9 bases between. The CDR3 is CSVGANNQPQHF. Written as DNA, the CDR3 is TGCAGCGTAGGGGCCAACAATCAGCCCCAGCATTTT.

This rearrangement joins TRBV6-2 or TRBV6-3 to TRBJ2-1; D might be TRBD1 (5 bases). Germline assignment: CDR1 MNHEY and CDR2 SVGEGT. The CDR3 totals 13 residues. Trimming shortened V by 2 bases and J by 7 bases, and 9 bases separated the two germline ends. CDR3 coding DNA: TGTGCCAGCAGTTACGAGGCAGGGAATGAGCAGTTCTTC. This sequence encodes CASSYEAGNEQFF.

Many counts were recorded for this clonotype. The chain uses TRBV6-4 and TRBJ2-7; 9 positions agree with TRBD1. CDR3 length: 14 amino acids. Germline values: CDR1 MRHNA, CDR2 SNTAGT. Unmatched junction bases numbered 3, after V lost 2 bases and J lost 4 bases. Written as DNA, the CDR3 is TGTGCCAGCAGTGACCGGGACAGGGCGTACGAGCAGTACTTC. It translates to CASSDRDRAYEQYF.

In its sample, this clonotype was seen many times. The rearrangement uses TRBV6-1 and TRBJ1-5; D call uncertain. Per the germline V gene, CDR1 is MNHNS and CDR2 is SASEGT. The V end was cut by 3 bases, the J end by 5 bases, with 5 bases between. CDR3 length equals 12 residues. The CDR3 here is CASSDRYQPQHF. CDR3 nucleotides: TGTGCCAGCAGTGACAGATATCAGCCCCAGCATTTT.

This clonotype was seen at least ten times. Here the CDR3 DNA reads TGCAGTGCCACTCGACCGGGCCGAGGCTACACCTTC. This translates into CSATRPGRGYTF. The V call is TRBV20-1, the J call TRBJ1-2; no reliable D call. This CDR3 is built from 12 residues. Germline V gene sequence: CDR1 DFQATT, CDR2 SNEGSKA (reference sequence). V dropped 6 bases and J dropped 8 bases, with 16 bases sitting between them.

The chain has TRBV7-3 and TRBJ2-3; D is undetermined. The CDR3 runs 14 residues. Germline-derived CDR1 and CDR2 are SGHTA and FQGTGA. V lost 0 bases to trimming and J lost 6 bases, with 10 bases between them. In nucleotides, the CDR3 is TGTGCCAGCAGCTTAACATCTTTAGGCGATACGCAGTATTTT. This translates into CASSLTSLGDTQYF.

This clonotype was seen ten or more times. The chain combines TRBV6-1 with TRBJ2-3; D gene ambiguous. Germline V gene lookup returns CDR1 MNHNS and CDR2 SASEGT. Trimming took 6 bases from V and 0 from J, leaving 10 bases between them. This CDR3 comprises 14 residues. The CDR3 coding sequence is TGTGCCAGCAGACCCGGACCGAGCACAGATACGCAGTATTTT. Its translation is CASRPGPSTDTQYF.

With regard to this clonotype: One junction end does not reproduce the germline sequence, and a read error may be involved. This chain links TRBV2 with TRBJ1-5, with no clear D. CDR1 and CDR2 from the germline V gene are SNHLY and FYNNEI. This CDR3 contains 14 residues. CDR3 region: CASSEGPRAQHQHF. The CDR3 nucleotides read TGTGCCAGCAGTGAAGGGCCTAGGGCGCAGCACCAGCATTTT.

V gene TRBV20-1 combines with J gene TRBJ2-3; no definite D call. Per the germline V gene, CDR1 is DFQATT and CDR2 is SNEGSKA (reference sequence). The CDR3 runs to 14 residues. Trimming removed 4 bases at V and 1 base at J, with 12 bases between. CDR3 sequence: CSATDVWGTDTQYF. The DNA of the CDR3 is TGCAGTGCTACTGACGTCTGGGGCACAGATACGCAGTATTTT.

The chain recombines TRBV29-1 with TRBJ2-7, with 7 nucleotides matching TRBD1. Trimming took 6 bases from V and 3 from J; bases not matched to a gene: 2. This CDR3 contains 11 residues. CDR1 and CDR2 from the germline V gene are SQVTM and ANQGSEA. This CDR3 reads CSVGQNYEQYF. The CDR3 DNA follows: TGCAGCGTGGGACAGAACTACGAGCAGTACTTC.

The DNA of the CDR3 is TGTGCCAGCGTTGAAGTAGCGGGAGTTCCCTACGAGCAGTACTTC. Translated: CASVEVAGVPYEQYF. This sequence joins TRBV25-1 and TRBJ2-7; the match to TRBD2 covers 9 bases. Trimming cost V 8 bases and J 2 bases; bases outside gene matches: 10. The CDR3 is 15 amino acids. Germline values: CDR1 MGHDK, CDR2 SYGVNS.

The V gene is TRBV15, the J gene TRBJ1-3; D unresolved. In germline, CDR1 is LNHNV, CDR2 YYDKDF (reference sequence). The ends were cut back, 3 bases at V and 0 bases at J, with 3 bases in the middle. This CDR3 comprises 13 residues. The CDR3 DNA is TGTGCCACCAGCAGTGACTCTGGAAACACCATATATTTT. Its protein is CATSSDSGNTIYF. Variable domain in full (rest from reference TRBV15 and TRBJ1-3): DAMVIQNPRYQVTQFGKPVTLSCSQTLNHNVMYWYQQKSSQAPKLLFHYYDKDFNNEADTPDNFQSRRPNTSFCFLDIRSPGLGDTAMYLCATSSDSGNTIYFGEGSWLTVV.

The V call is TRBV18, the J call TRBJ2-1; D gene unclear. This CDR3 comprises 15 residues. V lost 2 bases and J lost 1, with 9 bases in between. Germline CDR1 KGHSH, CDR2 LQKENI. The chain's CDR3 is CASSPIRSSYNEQFF. CDR3 bases: TGTGCCAGCTCACCAATCCGGTCTTCCTACAATGAGCAGTTCTTC.